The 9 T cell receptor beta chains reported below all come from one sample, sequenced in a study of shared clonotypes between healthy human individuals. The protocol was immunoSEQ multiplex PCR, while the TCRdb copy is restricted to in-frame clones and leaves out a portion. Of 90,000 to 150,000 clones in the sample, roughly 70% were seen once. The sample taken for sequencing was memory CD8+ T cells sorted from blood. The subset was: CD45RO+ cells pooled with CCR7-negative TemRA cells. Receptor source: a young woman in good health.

The CDR3 spells CASSLDLRDPYNEQFF. CDR3 DNA: TGTGCCAGCAGCTTAGATCTTCGGGACCCATACAATGAGCAGTTCTTC. The chain recombines TRBV7-9 with TRBJ2-1, with D possibly being TRBD1 or TRBD2 (5 bases each). Trimming left V 1 base short and J 4 bases short, with 14 bases between. The length of the CDR3 is 16 residues. Looked up from germline, CDR1 is SEHNR and CDR2 is FQNEAQ (reference sequence). Together with reference TRBV7-9 and TRBJ2-1, the CDR3 gives the full variable domain: DTGVSQNPRHKITKRGQNVTFRCDPISEHNRLYWYRQTLGQGPEFLTYFQNEAQLEKSRLLSDRFSAERPKGSFSTLEIQRTEQGDSAMYLCASSLDLRDPYNEQFFGPGTRLTVL.

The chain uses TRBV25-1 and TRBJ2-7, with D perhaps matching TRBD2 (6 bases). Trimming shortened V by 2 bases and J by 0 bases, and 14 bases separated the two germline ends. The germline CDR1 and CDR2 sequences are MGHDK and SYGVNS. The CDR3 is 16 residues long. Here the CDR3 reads CASSERDSISSYEQYF. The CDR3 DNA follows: TGTGCCAGCAGTGAAAGGGACTCGATTAGCTCCTACGAGCAGTACTTC.

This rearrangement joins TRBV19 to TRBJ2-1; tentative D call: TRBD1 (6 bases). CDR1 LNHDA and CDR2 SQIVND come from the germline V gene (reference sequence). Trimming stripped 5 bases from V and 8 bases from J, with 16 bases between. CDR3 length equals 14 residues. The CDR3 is CASSFFTGTDEQFF. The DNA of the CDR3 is TGTGCCAGTAGTTTCTTCACAGGGACGGATGAGCAGTTCTTC. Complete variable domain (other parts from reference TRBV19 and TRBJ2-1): DGGITQSPKYLFRKEGQNVTLSCEQNLNHDAMYWYRQDPGQGLRLIYYSQIVNDFQKGDIAEGYSVSREKKESFPLTVTSAQKNPTAFYLCASSFFTGTDEQFFGPGTRLTVL.

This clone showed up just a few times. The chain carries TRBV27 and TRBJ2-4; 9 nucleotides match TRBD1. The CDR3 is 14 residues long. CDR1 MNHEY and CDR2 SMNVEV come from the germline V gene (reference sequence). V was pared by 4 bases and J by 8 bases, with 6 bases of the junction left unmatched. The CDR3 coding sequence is TGTGCCAGCAGTTCGGGACAGGGTGTACACATTCAGTACTTC. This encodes CASSSGQGVHIQYF.

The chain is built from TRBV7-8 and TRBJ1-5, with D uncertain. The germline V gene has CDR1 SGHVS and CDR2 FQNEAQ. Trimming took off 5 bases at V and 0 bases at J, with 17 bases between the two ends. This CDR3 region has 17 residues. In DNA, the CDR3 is TGTGCCAGCAGCCGGCGCAGGTCGGGGTATAGCAATCAGCCCCAGCATTTT. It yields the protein CASSRRRSGYSNQPQHF.

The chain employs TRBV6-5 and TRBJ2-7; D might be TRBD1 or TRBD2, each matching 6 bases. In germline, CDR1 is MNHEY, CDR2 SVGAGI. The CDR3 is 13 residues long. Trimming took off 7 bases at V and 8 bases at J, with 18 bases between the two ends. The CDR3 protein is CASNNRPGGKQYF. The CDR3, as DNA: TGTGCCAGCAATAACAGACCCGGGGGCAAGCAGTACTTC.

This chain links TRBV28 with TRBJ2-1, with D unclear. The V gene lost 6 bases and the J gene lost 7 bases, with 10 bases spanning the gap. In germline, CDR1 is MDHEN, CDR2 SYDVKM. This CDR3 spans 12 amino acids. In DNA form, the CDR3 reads TGTGCCAGCAGCCCGACTCGTAATGAGCAGTTCTTC. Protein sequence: CASSPTRNEQFF.

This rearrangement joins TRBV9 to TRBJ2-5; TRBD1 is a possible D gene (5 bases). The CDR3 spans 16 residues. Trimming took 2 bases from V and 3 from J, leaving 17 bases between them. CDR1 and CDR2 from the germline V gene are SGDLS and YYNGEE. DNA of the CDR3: TGTGCCAGCAGCGTCCCCCACCCCTGGGGCGAAGAGACCCAGTACTTC. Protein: CASSVPHPWGEETQYF. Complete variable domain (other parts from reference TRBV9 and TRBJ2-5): DSGVTQTPKHLITATGQRVTLRCSPRSGDLSVYWYQQSLDQGLQFLIQYYNGEERAKGNILERFSAQQFPDLHSELNLSSLELGDSALYFCASSVPHPWGEETQYFGPGTRLLVL.

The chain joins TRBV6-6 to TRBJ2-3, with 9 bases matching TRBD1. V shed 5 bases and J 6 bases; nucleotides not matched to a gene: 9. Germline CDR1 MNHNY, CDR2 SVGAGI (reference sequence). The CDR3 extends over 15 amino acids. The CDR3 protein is CASSREGTGRDTQYF. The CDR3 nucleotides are TGTGCCAGCAGTAGAGAAGGGACAGGGAGGGATACGCAGTATTTT.